These 25 T cell receptor beta chains share one sample of origin, sequenced in a study of technical replicates of blood from several donors. This table comes from immunoSEQ multiplex PCR, and its TCRdb copy is limited to in-frame clones, with some not included. Of more than 90,000 clones detected, roughly 95% appear once; the ten largest clones hold approximately 0.2%. Sequences were obtained from T cells isolated from PBMCs. The receptors were gathered from a human donor in good health.

The V call is TRBV6-5, the J call TRBJ2-1; TRBD2 is a possible D gene (5 bases). V was clipped by 2 bases and J by 6 bases, with 5 bases between them. This CDR3 has 12 residues. Germline V lookup: CDR1 MNHEY, CDR2 SVGAGI. Here the CDR3 reads CASSYGGNEQFF. The CDR3 DNA is TGTGCCAGCAGTTACGGAGGCAATGAGCAGTTCTTC.

The V gene is TRBV19, the J gene TRBJ1-2; a weak D match, TRBD1 (5 bases). Per germline, CDR1 LNHDA and CDR2 SQIVND (reference sequence). V gave up 3 bases and J gave up 3 bases, with 8 bases separating them. This CDR3 is 13 amino acids long. CDR3 region: CASSIGGYYGYTF. In DNA, the CDR3 is TGTGCCAGTAGTATCGGGGGTTACTATGGCTACACCTTC.

The V and J genes are TRBV9 and TRBJ2-2; no clear D. CDR1 and CDR2 (germline): SGDLS, YYNGEE. The CDR3 runs to 16 residues. V dropped 4 bases and J dropped 3 bases, with 16 bases sitting between them. The CDR3 DNA reads as TGTGCCAGCAGCTCGTACGGCGTTCGGGACACCGGGGAGCTGTTTTTT. Protein product: CASSSYGVRDTGELFF.

The CDR3 region has the DNA TGTGCCAGCAGTGGACAGGGGGCTGGAAACACCATATATTTT. Amino acids: CASSGQGAGNTIYF. The V and J genes are TRBV9 and TRBJ1-3; 10 positions match TRBD1. The CDR3 length is 14 residues. Germline-derived CDR1 and CDR2 are SGDLS and YYNGEE. V shed 5 bases, J shed 2 bases, and the junction held 1 base outside the gene matches.

V gene TRBV19 combines with J gene TRBJ2-1, with 12 positions matching TRBD2. The CDR3 spans 22 residues. Germline CDR1 and CDR2: LNHDA and SQIVND (reference sequence). The trim removed 8 bases at V and 1 base at J, leaving 24 bases unmatched. CDR3 residues: CASDVGPFGASGRGDSYNEQFF. The CDR3 DNA is TGTGCCAGTGATGTAGGTCCATTCGGGGCTAGCGGGAGGGGGGATTCCTACAATGAGCAGTTCTTC.

The chain joins TRBV27 to TRBJ2-1; 11 positions match TRBD2. The CDR3 spans 17 residues. Germline V gene data show CDR1 as MNHEY and CDR2 as SMNVEV (reference sequence). Trimming at V came to 1 base and at J to 7 bases, leaving 9 bases not matched to a gene. CDR3 region: CASSLWLGLAVKNEQFF. The CDR3, as DNA: TGTGCCAGCAGTTTATGGTTGGGACTAGCGGTGAAAAATGAGCAGTTCTTC.

The chain has TRBV19 and TRBJ2-7; 10 bases match TRBD1. This CDR3 has 15 amino acids. Per germline, CDR1 LNHDA and CDR2 SQIVND (reference sequence). V trimming: 5 bases; J trimming: 5 bases; junction bases outside the gene matches: 9. In nucleotides, the CDR3 is TGTGCCAGTAGTTTGTCTGGGACAGGGGTTGACGAGCAGTACTTC. Protein product: CASSLSGTGVDEQYF.

This clone came up once. The V and J genes are TRBV10-3 and TRBJ2-3, with a weak D call TRBD1 (6 bases). CDR1 and CDR2 (germline): ENHRY, SYGVKD. This CDR3 region has 16 residues. Trimming pared 8 bases from V and 6 bases from J, leaving 24 bases between. The CDR3 bases are TGTGCCATCGGAAGGAAACAGGGTAGCTCCACGGATACGCAGTATTTT. Its protein product is CAIGRKQGSSTDTQYF.

This sequence joins TRBV5-1 and TRBJ1-1; TRBD1 is a possible D gene (6 bases). Germline assignment: CDR1 SGHRS and CDR2 YFSETQ. This CDR3 has 14 residues. V was pared by 4 bases and J by 2 bases, with 12 bases between. The CDR3 DNA sequence: TGCGCCAGCAGCCCTCGACAGGATAACACTGAAGCTTTCTTT. Translation gives CASSPRQDNTEAFF.

The chain couples TRBV30 to TRBJ2-7; 7 nucleotides align to TRBD1. This CDR3 contains 14 residues. Unmatched junction bases numbered 7, after V lost 4 bases and J lost 1 base. Germline values: CDR1 GTSNPN, CDR2 SVGIG (reference sequence). CDR3 nucleotide sequence: TGTGCCTGGACCCGTACAGGGGAGTCCTACGAGCAGTACTTC. The encoded protein is CAWTRTGESYEQYF.

The chain recombines TRBV5-4 with TRBJ1-2; 7 bases align to TRBD1. The V segment lost 4 bases and the J segment 5 bases; nucleotides outside the gene matches: 14. Germline loops: CDR1 SGHNT, CDR2 YYREEE (reference sequence). This CDR3 contains 16 residues. In DNA, the CDR3 is TGTGCCAGCAGCCTGGGCCCCTCTACAGGGGATTATGGCTACACCTTC. This translates into CASSLGPSTGDYGYTF.

The rearrangement uses TRBV28 and TRBJ2-5, with 9 bases aligning to TRBD2. After removal of 4 bases from V and 5 bases from J, the junction contained 8 bases not matched to a gene. The germline gives CDR1 MDHEN, CDR2 SYDVKM. The CDR3 length is 15 residues. This chain's CDR3 is CASSSAGGRGETQYF. CDR3 in DNA: TGTGCCAGCAGTTCGGCCGGCGGGAGGGGGGAGACCCAGTACTTC.

The chain employs TRBV13 and TRBJ1-3; weak D call: TRBD1 (5 bases). Germline CDR1 PRHDT, CDR2 FYEKMQ (reference sequence). Trimming removed 2 bases from V and 3 bases from J, with 14 bases in between. The CDR3 contains 16 residues. CDR3 loop: CASSLYPGTVGNTIYF. DNA of the CDR3: TGTGCCAGCAGCTTATACCCCGGGACTGTTGGAAACACCATATATTTT.

This chain links TRBV6-5 with TRBJ1-1, with 8 bases identical to TRBD1. Germline V lookup: CDR1 MNHEY, CDR2 SVGAGI. J was trimmed by 8 bases and V by 3 bases; bases with no gene match: 11. There are 15 residues in the CDR3. CDR3 residues: CASSYSGTGLKEAFF. The CDR3 coding sequence is TGTGCCAGCAGTTATTCCGGGACAGGCCTAAAAGAAGCTTTCTTT.

This clone was seen just once. In DNA form, the CDR3 reads TGTGCCAGCAGTCCCGGGACAGGGAACGAGCAGTACTTC. Its protein is CASSPGTGNEQYF. This chain joins TRBV6-1 and TRBJ2-7; 9 nucleotides match TRBD1. The CDR3 is 13 amino acids. The V segment lost 5 bases and the J segment 5 bases; nucleotides outside the gene matches: 4. Germline-derived CDR1 and CDR2 are MNHNS and SASEGT.

This chain uses TRBV5-1 with TRBJ2-7; 13 positions match TRBD2. Trimming at V came to 4 bases and at J to 4 bases, leaving 8 bases not matched to a gene. Germline V CDR1 and CDR2: SGHRS, YFSETQ. This CDR3 has 16 residues. The DNA for the CDR3 is TGCGCCAGCAGCGCCTCGGGACTAGCGGGAAAATACGAGCAGTACTTC. This codes for CASSASGLAGKYEQYF.

The chain links TRBV5-4 to TRBJ2-1, with D uncertain. The CDR3 contains 13 residues. The V gene's germline CDR1 is SGHNT and CDR2 YYREEE (reference sequence). The V end lost 4 bases, the J end lost 7 bases, and 12 bases lay between the germline ends. The CDR3 nucleotides read TGTGCCAGCAGCCCCTCGAACGGGAATGAGCAGTTCTTC. This codes for CASSPSNGNEQFF.

The chain is built from TRBV18 and TRBJ1-1; possibly TRBD1 for D (5 bases). The V and J ends lost 3 bases and 0 bases respectively, with 14 bases between them. Germline CDR1 reads KGHSH; CDR2 reads LQKENI. CDR3 length: 16 residues. Written as DNA, the CDR3 is TGTGCCAGCTCACCGCGGGACGGGAACATGAACACTGAAGCTTTCTTT. Its translation is CASSPRDGNMNTEAFF.

This clone appeared once. The gene calls are TRBV19 and TRBJ1-5, with a weak D call TRBD1 (5 bases). The CDR3 sequence is 13 residues long. Germline V gives CDR1 LNHDA, CDR2 SQIVND (reference sequence). Trimming took 3 bases from V and 11 from J, leaving 14 bases between them. CDR3 in amino acids: CASSMEGWGAQHF. The CDR3 nucleotides read TGTGCCAGTAGTATGGAGGGGTGGGGGGCCCAGCATTTT. The whole variable domain, remainder taken from reference TRBV19 and TRBJ1-5, is DGGITQSPKYLFRKEGQNVTLSCEQNLNHDAMYWYRQDPGQGLRLIYYSQIVNDFQKGDIAEGYSVSREKKESFPLTVTSAQKNPTAFYLCASSMEGWGAQHFGDGTRLSIL.

This rearrangement joins TRBV2 to TRBJ2-7; TRBD1 matches 8 bases. Germline CDR1 reads SNHLY; CDR2 reads FYNNEI. The ends lost 4 bases at V and 2 bases at J; junction bases unmatched: 4. The length of the CDR3 is 14 residues. CDR3 in amino acids: CASSGRGRTYEQYF. The CDR3 nucleotides read TGTGCCAGCAGTGGCAGGGGGCGTACCTACGAGCAGTACTTC.

The chain employs TRBV7-8 and TRBJ2-3, with 9 bases fitting TRBD2. The CDR3 loop spans 16 amino acids. Trimming removed 1 base from V and 5 bases from J; junction bases left unmatched: 7. Germline V gives CDR1 SGHVS, CDR2 FQNEAQ. CDR3 sequence reads: CASSLVVAGVGDTQYF. CDR3 DNA sequence: TGTGCCAGCAGCTTAGTTGTAGCGGGAGTTGGAGATACGCAGTATTTT.

V and J are TRBV27 and TRBJ1-5; 7 bases align to TRBD1. CDR1 is MNHEY and CDR2 is SMNVEV in the germline V gene (reference sequence). The CDR3 length is 14 residues. The junction had 1 base not matched to a gene; V was cut back by 3 bases and J by 2 bases. The CDR3 spells CASSFGTGNQPQHF. As DNA, the CDR3 is TGTGCCAGCAGTTTTGGGACAGGCAATCAGCCCCAGCATTTT.

V usage is TRBV28 and J usage is TRBJ2-2, with 10 bases identical to TRBD2. With 6 bases clipped from V and 3 bases from J, the junction kept 16 bases outside the gene matches. From germline, CDR1 is MDHEN and CDR2 SYDVKM. The CDR3 is 19 amino acids. The CDR3 DNA follows: TGTGCCAGCAGAGTCGGTCGGCTAGCGGGAGTAGTCGACACCGGGGAGCTGTTTTTT. Translated: CASRVGRLAGVVDTGELFF.

The gene calls are TRBV9 and TRBJ2-2, with TRBD2 identical over 10 bases. Germline V lookup: CDR1 SGDLS, CDR2 YYNGEE. The CDR3 has 18 residues. Trimming cost V 1 base and J 2 bases; bases outside gene matches: 8. CDR3 coding DNA: TGTGCCAGCAGCGTACTCCTAGCGGGGGCCCTTAACACCGGGGAGCTGTTTTTT. This encodes CASSVLLAGALNTGELFF.

This chain uses TRBV19 with TRBJ2-1, with D perhaps TRBD2 (5 bases). The CDR3 runs to 16 residues. V was shortened by 3 bases and J by 2 bases, with 14 bases between the two germline ends. Germline V gene lookup returns CDR1 LNHDA and CDR2 SQIVND (reference sequence). The CDR3 loop reads CASSIGVGSPYNEQFF. The CDR3 DNA reads TGTGCCAGTAGTATTGGAGTTGGGAGCCCCTACAATGAGCAGTTCTTC.